What follows is one T cell receptor beta chain and its context. The CDR3 totals 12 residues. Germline CDR1 and CDR2: LNHDA and SQIVND (reference sequence). Trimming took off 6 bases at V and 4 bases at J, with 9 bases between the two ends. The data were produced by immunoSEQ multiplex PCR, yet TCRdb's version contains in-frame clones alone and is incomplete. This table has 75,000 or so clones, 80% to 90% appearing once. This record comes from a study of OX40 agonist ivuxolimab in advanced cancers. This specimen consisted of CD4+ or CD8+ T cells sorted from blood, obtained in a trial of the OX40 agonist ivuxolimab. The J gene is TRBJ1-2, the V gene TRBV19, with D unresolved. The receptor's source is an adult with an advanced solid tumor such as melanoma, head and neck, liver or kidney cancer. In DNA, the CDR3 is TGTGCCAGTAGGGAGGCCTCCTATGGCTACACCTTC. It encodes CASREASYGYTF. The variable domain in full, with the rest retrieved from reference TRBV19 and TRBJ1-2, is DGGITQSPKYLFRKEGQNVTLSCEQNLNHDAMYWYRQDPGQGLRLIYYSQIVNDFQKGDIAEGYSVSREKKESFPLTVTSAQKNPTAFYLCASREASYGYTFGSGTRLTVV.